The source of this T cell receptor beta chain is a study of Ad26.COV2.S vaccination and SARS-CoV-2 variants. Assay used: immunoSEQ multiplex PCR; TCRdb lists only in-frame clones, some missing. The sample has over 300,000 clones, roughly 80% seen once; the top ten hold around 7%. Indicated treatment: about 20 received Ad26.COV2.S at low or high dose, single or two shots; five or six received placebo; per-sample allocation not given. Samples came from day 63 after the first vaccine or placebo injection. Losses at the gene ends were 2 bases for V and 4 bases for J; bases not matched to a gene: 5. The CDR3 is 15 amino acids. The germline gives CDR1 LGHNA, CDR2 YSLEER.

Sequencing used peripheral blood, obtained in a trial of Ad26.COV2.S vaccine versus placebo. This rearrangement joins TRBV4-3 to TRBJ1-2, with 9 bases that match TRBD1. The TCR sequence derives from a person aged 18-60 years who received the Ad26.COV2.S COVID-19 vaccine or a placebo. CDR3 DNA: TGCGCCAGCAGCCAAACCGGGACAGGGTTCTATGGCTACACCTTC. Translation gives CASSQTGTGFYGYTF.